The 32 T cell receptor beta chains reported below all come from one sample, sequenced in a study of response to subunit inactivated influenza vaccine. In TCRdb, the RT-PCR reads were re-called with MiXCR into one record per CDR3 protein. The sample shows 650,000 to 800,000 distinct CDR3 sequences, less than 20% of them seen only once. Material: PBMCs from blood, obtained about 5 days after vaccination. All receptors come from a man aged 50 to 60 who received an inactivated influenza vaccine.

This chain uses TRBV21-1 with TRBJ2-2; the table calls TRBD2, which could not be checked here. TRBV21-1 is a pseudogene segment. The CDR3 has 16 amino acids. The CDR3 nucleotides read TGTGCCAGCAGCTCGCGGGGGGCCGGGGGAACCGGGGAGCTGTTTTTT. Amino acid sequence: CASSSRGAGGTGELFF.

Note on this clonotype: The junction and the germline gene differ at one end; a read error may be behind it. The chain is built from TRBV7-2 and TRBJ2-2; 8 bases align to TRBD2. CDR3 length: 16 residues. Germline V gene data show CDR1 as SGHTA and CDR2 as FQGNSA. The chain's CDR3 is CASSLSRLAKTGELFF. CDR3 DNA: TGTGCCAGCAGCTTATCGAGACTAGCGAAAACCGGGGAGCTGTTTTTT.

The chain recombines TRBV15 with TRBJ2-7; 7 bases align to TRBD1. Germline V CDR1 and CDR2: LNHNV, YYDKDF (reference sequence). J gave up 1 base and V 2 bases, and 8 bases lay outside the gene matches. This CDR3 has 16 amino acids. The CDR3 coding sequence is TGTGCCACCAGCAGATCGACAGGGCTTTATTCCTACGAGCAGTACTTC. Its translation: CATSRSTGLYSYEQYF.

This clonotype came up many times. The chain joins TRBV20-1 to TRBJ2-1; D is ambiguous. There are 14 residues in the CDR3. CDR1 is DFQATT, CDR2 SNEGSKA, per germline (reference sequence). The V end lost 0 bases, the J end lost 6 bases, and 12 bases lay between the germline ends. CDR3 sequence: CSARDIEPTNEQFF. The CDR3, as DNA: TGCAGTGCTAGAGATATCGAGCCTACCAATGAGCAGTTCTTC.

The table lists this clonotype with a few counts. V usage is TRBV6-1 and J usage is TRBJ2-2; D call uncertain. CDR1 is MNHNS, CDR2 SASEGT, per germline. The CDR3 totals 14 residues. V lost 8 bases and J lost 4, with 14 bases in between. The CDR3 DNA reads TGTGCCAGCGGCGTTTATTTCTCCACCGGGGAGCTGTTTTTT. This codes for CASGVYFSTGELFF.

This clonotype turned up a few times. The V call is TRBV5-6, the J call TRBJ1-5; D is ambiguous. The germline CDR1 and CDR2 sequences are SGHDT and YYEEEE. The CDR3 is made up of 16 amino acids. V was clipped by 1 base and J by 2 bases, with 13 bases between them. In nucleotides, the CDR3 is TGTGCCAGCAGCTTGTTGATGGAGGCGGGCAATCAGCCCCAGCATTTT. It yields the protein CASSLLMEAGNQPQHF. The whole variable domain, filled in from reference TRBV5-6 and TRBJ1-5, reads DAGVTQSPTHLIKTRGQQVTLRCSPKSGHDTVSWYQQALGQGPQFIFQYYEEEERQRGNFPDRFSGHQFPNYSSELNVNALLLGDSALYLCASSLLMEAGNQPQHFGDGTRLSIL.

This clonotype was detected only a few times. This rearrangement joins TRBV10-3 to TRBJ2-5; 14 nucleotides line up with TRBD2. Trimming cost V 5 bases and J 2 bases; bases outside gene matches: 1. CDR1 is ENHRY and CDR2 is SYGVKD in the germline V gene. This CDR3 has 15 residues. CDR3 amino acids: CAISRTSGGQETQYF. The DNA for the CDR3 is TGTGCCATCAGTCGGACTAGCGGGGGGCAAGAGACCCAGTACTTC.

The CDR3 is CASSQDLLAGGAYNEQFF. CDR3 coding DNA: TGTGCCAGCAGCCAAGATCTTCTGGCGGGGGGGGCCTACAATGAGCAGTTCTTC. The gene calls are TRBV3-1 and TRBJ2-1; TRBD2 matches 9 bases. Germline V gives CDR1 LGHDT, CDR2 YNNKEL (reference sequence). CDR3 length: 18 residues. V shed 0 bases and J 2 bases; nucleotides not matched to a gene: 8.

Only a few counts were recorded for this clonotype. The V gene is TRBV18, the J gene TRBJ1-1, with 9 bases identical to TRBD1. The CDR3 runs to 14 residues. The ends lost 2 bases at V and 3 bases at J; junction bases unmatched: 1. Germline CDR1 and CDR2: KGHSH and LQKENI. CDR3 sequence reads: CASSPRQGDTEAFF. DNA for the CDR3: TGTGCCAGCTCACCAAGACAGGGGGACACTGAAGCTTTCTTT.

The rearrangement links TRBV11-2 to TRBJ2-7, with unresolved D. The V gene's germline CDR1 is SGHAT and CDR2 FQNNGV. This CDR3 comprises 13 residues. V lost 4 bases, J lost 0 bases, and 7 bases lay in between. CDR3 loop: CASSSRPSYEQYF. The CDR3 nucleotides read TGTGCCAGCAGCTCCCGGCCCTCCTACGAGCAGTACTTC.

The V call is TRBV12-3 or TRBV12-4, the J call TRBJ1-2; maybe TRBD1 (6 bases). The CDR3 is made up of 14 amino acids. Trimming stripped 4 bases from V and 8 bases from J, with 17 bases between. This chain's CDR3 is CASSSLGHPFGYTF. CDR3 DNA: TGTGCCAGCAGTTCGCTGGGACATCCGTTCGGCTACACCTTC.

V usage is TRBV28 and J usage is TRBJ2-7, with D possibly being TRBD1 (6 bases). V dropped 4 bases and J dropped 3 bases, with 13 bases sitting between them. The V gene's germline CDR1 is MDHEN and CDR2 SYDVKM. The CDR3 is made up of 14 amino acids. The CDR3: CASSYPGADYEQYF. The CDR3 nucleotides read TGTGCCAGCAGTTACCCAGGGGCAGACTACGAGCAGTACTTC.

The rearrangement uses TRBV11-2 and TRBJ2-3, with D possibly being TRBD2 (6 bases). V lost 6 bases to trimming and J lost 1 base, with 14 bases between them. The V gene's germline CDR1 is SGHAT and CDR2 FQNNGV. This CDR3 spans 15 amino acids. CDR3 in amino acids: CASRPIGGGTDTQYF. CDR3 sequence (DNA): TGTGCCAGCAGACCGATCGGGGGAGGCACAGATACGCAGTATTTT. Combining the CDR3 with reference TRBV11-2 and TRBJ2-3 gives the whole variable domain EAGVAQSPRYKIIEKRQSVAFWCNPISGHATLYWYQQILGQGPKLLIQFQNNGVVDDSQLPKDRFSAERLKGVDSTLKIQPAKLEDSAVYLCASRPIGGGTDTQYFGPGTRLTVL.

V and J are TRBV12-3 or TRBV12-4 and TRBJ1-5, with D possibly TRBD1 on 6 matching bases. This CDR3 is built from 14 residues. Trimming cost V 5 bases and J 2 bases, with 10 bases left between them. CDR3 amino acids: CASSKSGGNQPQHF. For the CDR3, the DNA is TGTGCCAGCAGTAAATCAGGGGGCAATCAGCCCCAGCATTTT.

This clonotype was seen just once. This chain connects TRBV7-3 to TRBJ2-2; 8 bases align to TRBD2. CDR1 and CDR2 from the germline V gene are SGHTA and FQGTGA. The CDR3 length is 16 residues. Trimming took 1 base from V and 5 from J; bases not matched to a gene: 6. This CDR3 reads CASSLMSGSGTGELFF. CDR3 coding DNA: TGTGCCAGCAGCTTAATGAGCGGGAGCGGAACCGGGGAGCTGTTTTTT.

A few counts support this clonotype. The chain couples TRBV4-2 to TRBJ2-1; possibly TRBD2 for D (5 bases). The CDR3 totals 15 residues. Germline CDR1 reads LGHNA; CDR2 reads YNFKEQ. The V end lost 4 bases, the J end lost 1 base, and 11 bases lay between the germline ends. CDR3 sequence: CASSLRGESYNEQFF. CDR3 in DNA: TGTGCCAGCAGCCTCCGTGGGGAGTCCTACAATGAGCAGTTCTTC.

This clonotype appeared many times. This sequence joins TRBV6-1 and TRBJ2-3; D gene unclear. The V end lost 6 bases, the J end lost 0 bases, and 13 bases lay between the germline ends. Germline lookup yields CDR1 MNHNS and CDR2 SASEGT. This CDR3 region has 15 residues. The CDR3 protein is CASSPTMWSTDTQYF. In DNA form, the CDR3 reads TGTGCCAGCAGCCCCACAATGTGGAGCACAGATACGCAGTATTTT.

By share of the sample, this clonotype is medium-sized. V is TRBV29-1 and J is TRBJ1-1, with 7 bases lining up with TRBD1. From germline, CDR1 is SQVTM and CDR2 ANQGSEA. The CDR3 sequence is 14 residues long. V trimming: 8 bases; J trimming: 4 bases; junction bases outside the gene matches: 13. The CDR3, as DNA: TGCAGCTCACAAATGGGGCAGGGGGTCACTGAAGCTTTCTTT. This gives the protein CSSQMGQGVTEAFF.

The chain carries TRBV20-1 and TRBJ2-2, with D perhaps matching TRBD2 (6 bases). Germline CDR1 reads DFQATT; CDR2 reads SNEGSKA (reference sequence). This CDR3 has 16 amino acids. Trimming took 1 base from V and 0 from J, leaving 12 bases between them. This CDR3 reads CSARGRGGTNTGELFF. CDR3 coding DNA: TGCAGTGCTAGAGGTCGCGGAGGGACGAACACCGGGGAGCTGTTTTTT.

This chain joins TRBV6-2 or TRBV6-3 and TRBJ2-5, with D uncertain. The germline V and J ends were trimmed by 5 bases and 10 bases, with 14 bases remaining between them. CDR3 length: 12 amino acids. Germline V gene sequence: CDR1 MNHEY, CDR2 SVGEGT. The CDR3 spells CASSLTARVQYF. CDR3 nucleotides: TGTGCCAGCAGTCTCACGGCAAGGGTCCAGTACTTC.

This chain uses TRBV5-1 with TRBJ2-3, with 7 bases that match TRBD1. The CDR3 has 16 residues. The V segment lost 0 bases and the J segment 0 bases; nucleotides outside the gene matches: 4. The germline gives CDR1 SGHRS, CDR2 YFSETQ. CDR3 sequence: CASSLALGQSTDTQYF. For the CDR3, the DNA is TGCGCCAGCAGCTTGGCTTTGGGACAGAGCACAGATACGCAGTATTTT.

A few counts support this clonotype. The CDR3 loop is CAISETASGRKYEQYF. The CDR3 nucleotides read TGTGCCATCAGTGAGACCGCTAGCGGGCGAAAATACGAGCAGTACTTC. The chain has TRBV10-3 and TRBJ2-7; TRBD2 agrees at 8 bases. CDR1 is ENHRY, CDR2 SYGVKD, per germline. This CDR3 is built from 16 residues. J gave up 4 bases and V 2 bases, and 10 bases lay outside the gene matches.

In its sample, this clonotype was seen many times. V gene TRBV6-1 combines with J gene TRBJ1-1, with D hard to call. Germline values: CDR1 MNHNS, CDR2 SASEGT. The ends were cut back, 2 bases at V and 1 base at J, with 8 bases in the middle. The CDR3 runs to 14 residues. CDR3 in amino acids: CASSELRQNTEAFF. In nucleotides, the CDR3 is TGTGCCAGCAGTGAACTTCGGCAGAACACTGAAGCTTTCTTT.

This clonotype was counted only a few times. The chain carries TRBV5-1 and TRBJ2-5; TRBD2 aligns across 10 bases. Per germline, CDR1 SGHRS and CDR2 YFSETQ. The V segment lost 0 bases and the J segment 4 bases; nucleotides outside the gene matches: 6. The CDR3 spans 16 residues. CDR3 sequence reads: CASSLAGTSVLETQYF. As DNA, the CDR3 is TGCGCCAGCAGCTTGGCCGGGACTAGCGTTTTAGAGACCCAGTACTTC.

This clonotype was counted between two and nine times. The rearrangement links TRBV7-2 to TRBJ2-2; TRBD1 aligns across 7 bases. Germline trimming cut 4 bases from V and 9 bases from J; bases unmatched to any gene: 5. Germline values: CDR1 SGHTA, CDR2 FQGNSA. CDR3 length equals 13 residues. CDR3 in amino acids: CASSSTGVRELFF. The CDR3 bases are TGTGCCAGCAGCTCCACAGGGGTTCGGGAGCTGTTTTTT. The full variable domain, with the rest looked up from reference TRBV7-2 and TRBJ2-2, is GAGVSQSPSNKVTEKGKDVELRCDPISGHTALYWYRQSLGQGLEFLIYFQGNSAPDKSGLPSDRFSAERTGGSVSTLTIQRTQQEDSAVYLCASSSTGVRELFFGEGSRLTVL.

The rearrangement joins TRBV7-9 to TRBJ2-5; D tentatively fits TRBD1 or TRBD2 (5 bases each). The CDR3 contains 14 residues. Germline V gene sequence: CDR1 SEHNR, CDR2 FQNEAQ (reference sequence). Trimming removed 6 bases at V and 8 bases at J, with 19 bases between. The CDR3 loop reads CASSEAWTGDTQYF. CDR3 in DNA: TGTGCCAGCAGTGAGGCCTGGACTGGGGACACCCAGTACTTC.

This clonotype turned up a few times. The J gene is TRBJ2-1, the V gene TRBV15; tentative D call: TRBD1 (6 bases). The CDR3 sequence is 16 residues long. Germline CDR1 and CDR2: LNHNV and YYDKDF (reference sequence). Trimming removed 3 bases from V and 5 bases from J, with 17 bases in between. The CDR3 nucleotides are TGTGCCACCAGCAGGACCACAGGGTACCCAGACAATGAGCAGTTCTTC. Residues: CATSRTTGYPDNEQFF.

The V gene is TRBV12-3 or TRBV12-4, the J gene TRBJ1-1; unclear D gene. The CDR3 runs 13 residues. V lost 2 bases, J lost 11 bases, and 15 bases lay in between. DNA of the CDR3: TGTGCCAGCAGTTTATGGGCAGCTGTTGGGGCTTTCTTT. It is translated as CASSLWAAVGAFF.

This sequence joins TRBV6-6 and TRBJ1-5; no clear D gene. The CDR3 spans 10 residues. Trimming removed 7 bases at V and 5 bases at J, with 3 bases between. Germline assignment: CDR1 MNHNY and CDR2 SVGAGI (reference sequence). The CDR3: CASNHQPQHF. In nucleotides, the CDR3 is TGTGCCAGCAACCATCAGCCCCAGCATTTT.

The V and J genes are TRBV28 and TRBJ2-5; D perhaps matches TRBD1 (6 bases). Trimming cost V 5 bases and J 1 base, with 11 bases left between them. The CDR3 consists of 14 residues. Germline assignment: CDR1 MDHEN and CDR2 SYDVKM. CDR3 sequence (DNA): TGTGCCAGCAGTACTGGACAGATCCAAGAGACCCAGTACTTC. Protein sequence: CASSTGQIQETQYF.

This rearrangement joins TRBV7-9 to TRBJ2-7; a possible D gene is TRBD1 (5 bases). This CDR3 is 14 amino acids long. Trimming left V 5 bases short and J 6 bases short, with 17 bases between. Germline assignment: CDR1 SEHNR and CDR2 FQNEAQ (reference sequence). Written as DNA, the CDR3 is TGTGCCAGCAGCCGCGACAGCCGAATGGGCGAGCAGTACTTC. Its protein is CASSRDSRMGEQYF. Full variable domain (missing parts from reference TRBV7-9 and TRBJ2-7): DTGVSQNPRHKITKRGQNVTFRCDPISEHNRLYWYRQTLGQGPEFLTYFQNEAQLEKSRLLSDRFSAERPKGSFSTLEIQRTEQGDSAMYLCASSRDSRMGEQYFGPGTRLTVT.

This clonotype was seen only a few times. This chain joins TRBV12-3 or TRBV12-4 and TRBJ1-6; D is possibly TRBD1 (5 bases). The CDR3 loop spans 15 amino acids. Deletions cut 5 bases from V and 7 bases from J, with 15 bases between. The CDR3 region is CASSLLGPSNSPLHF. DNA of the CDR3: TGTGCCAGCAGTCTACTGGGACCGAGCAATTCACCCCTCCACTTT.